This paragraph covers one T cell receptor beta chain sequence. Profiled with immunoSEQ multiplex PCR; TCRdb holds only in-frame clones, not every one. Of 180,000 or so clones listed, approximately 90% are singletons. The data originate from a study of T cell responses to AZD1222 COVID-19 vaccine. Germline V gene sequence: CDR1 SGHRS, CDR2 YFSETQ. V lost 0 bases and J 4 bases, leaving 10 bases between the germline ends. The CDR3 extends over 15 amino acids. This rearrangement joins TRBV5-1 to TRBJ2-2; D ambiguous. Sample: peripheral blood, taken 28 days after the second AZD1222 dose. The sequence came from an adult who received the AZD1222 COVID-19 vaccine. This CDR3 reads CASSLATAVTGELFF. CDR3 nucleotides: TGCGCCAGCAGCTTGGCTACGGCGGTCACCGGGGAGCTGTTTTTT.